The 15 T cell receptor beta chains reported below all come from one sample, sequenced in a study of Graves' ophthalmopathy and Graves' hyperthyroidism. As the template, RNA transcripts were used to amplify TCR beta CDR3 regions. RT-PCR in the first round used HTBI primers; a second-round multiplex PCR followed. TCRdb fed the multiplex PCR reads into MiXCR, producing one record per CDR3 protein. Of about 200,000 distinct CDR3 sequences listed, 25% to 30% are singletons. The sample consisted of peripheral blood. These receptors were taken from a man aged 45-65 years with Graves' ophthalmopathy.

This clonotype was seen repeatedly, ten times or more. This chain links TRBV11-2 with TRBJ2-2; possible D gene TRBD1, 6 bases. The CDR3 runs to 14 residues. Germline CDR1 is SGHAT and CDR2 is FQNNGV. The germline V and J ends were trimmed by 4 bases and 2 bases, with 8 bases remaining between them. CDR3 amino acids: CASSWTANTGELFF. The CDR3 DNA is TGTGCCAGCAGCTGGACAGCTAACACCGGGGAGCTGTTTTTT. Full variable domain (rest looked up from reference TRBV11-2 and TRBJ2-2): EAGVAQSPRYKIIEKRQSVAFWCNPISGHATLYWYQQILGQGPKLLIQFQNNGVVDDSQLPKDRFSAERLKGVDSTLKIQPAKLEDSAVYLCASSWTANTGELFFGEGSRLTVL.

J is TRBJ1-1 and V is TRBV10-3; D might be TRBD1 (5 bases). With 4 bases removed from V and 2 bases from J, the gap between germline ends came to 11 bases. From germline, CDR1 is ENHRY and CDR2 SYGVKD. The CDR3 spans 14 residues. This CDR3 reads CAISVSDRNTEAFF. The CDR3 nucleotides read TGTGCCATCAGTGTCTCAGACAGAAACACTGAAGCTTTCTTT.

In its sample, this clonotype was seen many times. This chain uses TRBV6-2 or TRBV6-3 with TRBJ2-2; D gene unclear. This CDR3 comprises 14 residues. Germline-derived CDR1 and CDR2 are MNHEY and SVGEGT. Trimming took 2 bases from V and 4 from J, leaving 8 bases between them. The CDR3 nucleotides read TGTGCCAGCAGTTACGCTACTGTCACCGGGGAGCTGTTTTTT. It encodes CASSYATVTGELFF.

This clonotype was observed many times. Given a much more abundant clone one base away, this may be a read error. The V gene is TRBV24-1, the J gene TRBJ2-5; D call uncertain. Germline V lookup: CDR1 KGHDR, CDR2 SFDVKD. The CDR3 is 16 residues long. Deletions cut 4 bases from V and 5 bases from J, with 19 bases between. The CDR3 DNA sequence: TGTGCCACCAGTGACCCGACGGGCGCCAACGGGGAGACCCAGTACTTC. Translated, it gives CATSDPTGANGETQYF.

This rearrangement joins TRBV13 to TRBJ2-7, with TRBD1 matching over 9 bases. CDR1 and CDR2 (germline): PRHDT, FYEKMQ (reference sequence). The CDR3 is made up of 15 amino acids. The trim removed 4 bases at V and 0 bases at J, leaving 4 bases unmatched. CDR3 DNA: TGTGCCAGCAGCTGGGGACAGGGCAGCTCCTACGAGCAGTACTTC. Translating gives CASSWGQGSSYEQYF.

This clonotype was observed many times. The V and J genes are TRBV20-1 and TRBJ1-2, with D maybe TRBD1 (6 bases). This CDR3 has 13 residues. Germline-derived CDR1 and CDR2 are DFQATT and SNEGSKA (reference sequence). Deletions cut 4 bases from V and 4 bases from J, with 13 bases between. The CDR3 DNA is TGCAGTGCTACACAGGGCTCCTGCTATGGCTACACCTTC. Protein sequence: CSATQGSCYGYTF.

V usage is TRBV6-1 and J usage is TRBJ2-7, with 9 nucleotides matching TRBD1. J was trimmed by 3 bases and V by 6 bases; bases with no gene match: 6. This CDR3 is built from 14 residues. Germline V gene lookup returns CDR1 MNHNS and CDR2 SASEGT. The DNA for the CDR3 is TGTGCCAGCAGGACGGGACAGGGTAGCTACGAGCAGTACTTC. It yields the protein CASRTGQGSYEQYF.

This clonotype appeared many times. The gene calls are TRBV5-1 and TRBJ1-5; the match to TRBD1 covers 10 bases. Germline loops: CDR1 SGHRS, CDR2 YFSETQ. The trim removed 1 base at V and 5 bases at J, leaving 3 bases unmatched. The CDR3 has 15 residues. CDR3 region: CASSLSGTGDQPQHF. The CDR3 nucleotides are TGCGCCAGCAGCTTGTCCGGGACAGGGGATCAGCCCCAGCATTTT.

This clonotype was recorded many times. The chain links TRBV6-1 to TRBJ1-3; the D gene is possibly TRBD1 (5 bases). Germline loops: CDR1 MNHNS, CDR2 SASEGT. The germline V and J ends were trimmed by 0 bases and 0 bases, with 12 bases remaining between them. This CDR3 is built from 17 residues. The CDR3 DNA is TGTGCCAGCAGTGAAGCGCTGTGGGGGATCTCTGGAAACACCATATATTTT. Translated: CASSEALWGISGNTIYF.

The chain carries TRBV28 and TRBJ2-7, with 10 bases matching TRBD2. Germline loops: CDR1 MDHEN, CDR2 SYDVKM. CDR3 length equals 17 residues. Germline trimming cut 2 bases from V and 0 bases from J; bases unmatched to any gene: 7. CDR3 bases: TGTGCCAGCAGTTTACTAGCGGGAGCAAGCCTCTCCTACGAGCAGTACTTC. This gives the protein CASSLLAGASLSYEQYF.

This clonotype has just a few counts. This sequence joins TRBV6-2 or TRBV6-3 and TRBJ2-3, with TRBD1 as a possible D gene (6 bases). Looked up from germline, CDR1 is MNHEY and CDR2 is SVGEGT. The ends were cut back, 4 bases at V and 5 bases at J, with 7 bases in the middle. The CDR3 is 12 amino acids. CDR3 loop: CASSLQGDTQYF. The CDR3 coding sequence is TGTGCCAGCAGTTTACAGGGAGATACGCAGTATTTT.

The table lists this clonotype with many counts. This chain uses TRBV28 with TRBJ2-7; TRBD1 agrees at 9 bases. The CDR3 is 16 residues long. The germline V gene has CDR1 MDHEN and CDR2 SYDVKM. The ends lost 3 bases at V and 3 bases at J; junction bases unmatched: 9. Written as DNA, the CDR3 is TGTGCCAGCAGTTTGTTCCGGGACAGGGAAGACTACGAGCAGTACTTC. Translated: CASSLFRDREDYEQYF.

The rearrangement joins TRBV12-3 or TRBV12-4 to TRBJ1-6, with no clear D. CDR3 size: 14 residues. V dropped 5 bases and J dropped 3 bases, with 8 bases sitting between them. DNA for the CDR3: TGTGCCAGCAGTCCCCGAGGCTATAATTCACCCCTCCACTTT. Protein sequence: CASSPRGYNSPLHF.

The chain is built from TRBV20-1 and TRBJ2-5; 9 nucleotides match TRBD1. With 2 bases clipped from V and 1 base from J, the junction kept 8 bases outside the gene matches. Germline CDR1 and CDR2: DFQATT and SNEGSKA (reference sequence). The CDR3 spans 16 residues. The CDR3 here is CSARPIQGAVQETQYF. The DNA for the CDR3 is TGCAGTGCTAGACCTATACAGGGGGCCGTCCAAGAGACCCAGTACTTC.

The J gene is TRBJ2-7, the V gene TRBV29-1; D gene ambiguous. Germline CDR1 SQVTM, CDR2 ANQGSEA. The CDR3 length is 14 residues. Trimming shortened V by 4 bases and J by 0 bases, and 13 bases separated the two germline ends. DNA of the CDR3: TGCAGCGTTGGTTCCAGGTGGGACTCCTACGAGCAGTACTTC. Translated: CSVGSRWDSYEQYF.